One and the same sample provided the 19 T cell receptor beta chains below, sequenced in a study of chemoradiotherapy in HPV16-positive cancers (dated by TCRdb to about 2022). Receptor amplification or capture employed the immunoSEQ multiplex PCR assay. The table comes from immuneACCESS by way of TCRdb, which keeps in-frame sequences with V and J called. Part of the clones is missing from these tables; in studies checked, under half for an unresolved V gene and the rest for unknown reasons. This sample is represented by 2,500 to 4,000 clones; about 93% of them were singletons. The top ten constitute under 2.5% of the sample. The sample consisted of tumor tissue, taken from a patient who underwent chemoradiotherapy. All receptors come from a human donor with HPV-associated anogenital cancer.

The CDR3 loop reads CASSLGPTGGETQYF. As DNA, the CDR3 is TGTGCCAGCAGCCTAGGGCCGACCGGAGGAGAGACCCAGTACTTC. The chain has TRBV7-2 and TRBJ2-5; D possibly corresponds to TRBD2 (5 bases). Germline V gives CDR1 SGHTA, CDR2 FQGNSA. The CDR3 runs to 15 residues. Trimming stripped 5 bases from V and 4 bases from J, with 17 bases between. The variable domain in full, completed from reference TRBV7-2 and TRBJ2-5, reads GAGVSQSPSNKVTEKGKDVELRCDPISGHTALYWYRQSLGQGLEFLIYFQGNSAPDKSGLPSDRFSAERTGGSVSTLTIQRTQQEDSAVYLCASSLGPTGGETQYFGPGTRLLVL.

This sequence joins TRBV18 and TRBJ2-2, with 9 bases fitting TRBD1. The CDR3 spans 16 residues. The germline CDR1 and CDR2 sequences are KGHSH and LQKENI. Trimming removed 5 bases from V and 0 bases from J; junction bases left unmatched: 4. CDR3: CASSLQGASNTGELFF. The CDR3 DNA is TGTGCCAGCTCATTACAGGGGGCTTCGAACACCGGGGAGCTGTTTTTT.

The DNA of the CDR3 is TGTGCCAGCAGCTTCCGGGACAGGGGATCTGGAAACACCATATATTTT. This sequence encodes CASSFRDRGSGNTIYF. The chain carries TRBV5-4 and TRBJ1-3; 10 bases fit TRBD1. V gave up 2 bases and J gave up 1 base; unmatched junction bases: 3. Per germline, CDR1 SGHNT and CDR2 YYREEE (reference sequence). CDR3 length: 16 residues. Combining the CDR3 with reference TRBV5-4 and TRBJ1-3 gives the whole variable domain ETGVTQSPTHLIKTRGQQVTLRCSSQSGHNTVSWYQQALGQGPQFIFQYYREEENGRGNFPPRFSGLQFPNYSSELNVNALELDDSALYLCASSFRDRGSGNTIYFGEGSWLTVV.

The chain combines TRBV5-4 with TRBJ1-1; D unresolved. This CDR3 is built from 15 residues. The germline V and J ends were trimmed by 0 bases and 0 bases, with 9 bases remaining between them. The germline V gene has CDR1 SGHNT and CDR2 YYREEE (reference sequence). Written as DNA, the CDR3 is TGTGCCAGCAGCTTGGGGAGGGCCCTGAACACTGAAGCTTTCTTT. It codes for CASSLGRALNTEAFF.

V usage is TRBV5-1 and J usage is TRBJ1-3, with 9 positions matching TRBD1. Germline CDR1 and CDR2: SGHRS and YFSETQ. This CDR3 region has 14 residues. V trimming: 0 bases; J trimming: 11 bases; junction bases outside the gene matches: 6. CDR3 coding DNA: TGCGCCAGCAGCTTGGGGACAGGGGAATCCGCCATATATTTT. Protein sequence: CASSLGTGESAIYF.

CDR3 in amino acids: CASSLSGAGGLDTQYF. CDR3 nucleotides: TGCGCCAGCAGCTTGTCAGGAGCCGGGGGCCTGGATACGCAGTATTTT. The chain has TRBV5-1 and TRBJ2-3; D is possibly TRBD1 or TRBD2 (6 bases each). This CDR3 comprises 16 residues. CDR1 SGHRS and CDR2 YFSETQ come from the germline V gene. Trimming stripped 1 base from V and 6 bases from J, with 18 bases between.

This chain connects TRBV7-6 to TRBJ2-1, with D maybe TRBD2 (5 bases). Trimming shortened V by 2 bases and J by 0 bases, and 17 bases separated the two germline ends. The CDR3 extends over 18 amino acids. Per germline, CDR1 SGHVS and CDR2 FNYEAQ. In DNA form, the CDR3 reads TGTGCCAGCAGCTTAAAACCCCCCCGGGATAGCTCCTACAATGAGCAGTTCTTC. This sequence encodes CASSLKPPRDSSYNEQFF.

V and J are TRBV27 and TRBJ1-6; 8 nucleotides match TRBD1. Germline V CDR1 and CDR2: MNHEY, SMNVEV (reference sequence). The junction had 10 bases not matched to a gene; V was cut back by 6 bases and J by 9 bases. This CDR3 contains 15 residues. CDR3 bases: TGTGCCAGCAGATCATCCGGGACAGGCCTTTCACCCCTCCACTTT. It translates to CASRSSGTGLSPLHF.

This clone was detected only once. V and J are TRBV27 and TRBJ2-6; possibly TRBD1 or TRBD2 for D (5 bases each). Trimming removed 8 bases from V and 0 bases from J, with 14 bases in between. From germline, CDR1 is MNHEY and CDR2 SMNVEV (reference sequence). The CDR3 extends over 16 amino acids. Written as DNA, the CDR3 is TGTGCCAGCGGCCGGGACGGGCTCTCTGGGGCCAACGTCCTGACTTTC. It specifies CASGRDGLSGANVLTF.

The rearrangement links TRBV6-4 to TRBJ1-1; D unclear. CDR1 MRHNA and CDR2 SNTAGT come from the germline V gene. V shed 5 bases and J shed 0 bases, with 7 bases lying between them. The CDR3 runs to 13 residues. The CDR3 here is CASSREMNTEAFF. The CDR3 DNA is TGTGCCAGCAGTCGAGAAATGAACACTGAAGCTTTCTTT.

The chain is built from TRBV28 and TRBJ1-2; maybe TRBD1 (5 bases). This CDR3 contains 14 residues. V was clipped by 6 bases and J by 8 bases, with 19 bases between them. Germline-derived CDR1 and CDR2 are MDHEN and SYDVKM. In nucleotides, the CDR3 is TGTGCCAGCAGAAGAACCGGGACCCTTGGGGGCTACACCTTC. Translated: CASRRTGTLGGYTF.

The chain links TRBV5-1 to TRBJ1-1; D is unresolved. Per the germline V gene, CDR1 is SGHRS and CDR2 is YFSETQ. V was shortened by 0 bases and J by 1 base, with 10 bases between the two germline ends. This CDR3 region has 15 residues. CDR3 nucleotide sequence: TGCGCCAGCAGCTTGGGGGCAGCTCAGAACACTGAAGCTTTCTTT. As protein: CASSLGAAQNTEAFF. Full variable domain (remainder filled in from reference TRBV5-1 and TRBJ1-1): KAGVTQTPRYLIKTRGQQVTLSCSPISGHRSVSWYQQTPGQGLQFLFEYFSETQRNKGNFPGRFSGRQFSNSRSEMNVSTLELGDSALYLCASSLGAAQNTEAFFGQGTRLTVV.

The V gene is TRBV7-2, the J gene TRBJ2-3; 11 nucleotides align to TRBD2. The CDR3 loop spans 14 amino acids. Germline-derived CDR1 and CDR2 are SGHTA and FQGNSA. The V gene end was trimmed by 5 bases and the J gene end by 13 bases; junction bases not matched to a gene: 11. In nucleotides, the CDR3 is TGTGCCAGCAGCCTAAGCATTAGCGGGGGGGGGAAGTATTTT. Amino acid sequence: CASSLSISGGGKYF.

This chain uses TRBV11-2 with TRBJ1-1, with D hard to call. Trimming removed 2 bases from V and 0 bases from J, with 4 bases in between. The CDR3 length is 13 residues. The germline CDR1 and CDR2 sequences are SGHAT and FQNNGV. For the CDR3, the DNA is TGTGCCAGCAGCTTACAGGTGAACACTGAAGCTTTCTTT. Protein: CASSLQVNTEAFF.

This chain uses TRBV7-2 with TRBJ1-4; weak D call: TRBD1 (6 bases). The CDR3 has 16 residues. V dropped 0 bases and J dropped 7 bases, with 15 bases sitting between them. Germline CDR1 is SGHTA and CDR2 is FQGNSA. The CDR3 here is CASSLARGEVGEKLFF. CDR3 in DNA: TGTGCCAGCAGCTTAGCCAGGGGTGAGGTAGGTGAAAAACTGTTTTTT.

The V call is TRBV10-2, the J call TRBJ2-3; 10 nucleotides align to TRBD2. The V gene end was trimmed by 5 bases and the J gene end by 9 bases; junction bases not matched to a gene: 2. CDR3 length: 12 amino acids. The germline V gene has CDR1 WSHSY and CDR2 SAAADI. The CDR3 loop reads CASSTSGETQYF. The CDR3 DNA is TGCGCCAGCAGTACTAGCGGGGAGACGCAGTATTTT.

This clone was counted once. The rearrangement links TRBV18 to TRBJ1-1; the D gene is possibly TRBD1 (5 bases). The CDR3 is 14 amino acids. V was clipped by 4 bases and J by 1 base, with 10 bases between them. CDR1 and CDR2 (germline): KGHSH, LQKENI. The CDR3 nucleotides read TGTGCCAGCTCACAGGTGAGGGGGAACACTGAAGCTTTCTTT. Residues: CASSQVRGNTEAFF.

CDR3: CASSLWGRNEKLFF. The CDR3 DNA follows: TGTGCCAGCAGTTTATGGGGGCGCAATGAAAAACTGTTTTTT. The chain has TRBV28 and TRBJ1-4; perhaps TRBD1 as D (5 bases). Looked up from germline, CDR1 is MDHEN and CDR2 is SYDVKM. Deletions cut 0 bases from V and 5 bases from J, with 7 bases between. The CDR3 has 14 residues. Drawing the rest from reference TRBV28 and TRBJ1-4, the complete variable domain is DVKVTQSSRYLVKRTGEKVFLECVQDMDHENMFWYRQDPGLGLRLIYFSYDVKMKEKGDIPEGYSVSREKKERFSLILESASTNQTSMYLCASSLWGRNEKLFFGSGTQLSVL.

The chain is built from TRBV11-2 and TRBJ1-6; 10 nucleotides agree with TRBD1. With 5 bases clipped from V and 9 bases from J, the junction kept 10 bases outside the gene matches. The CDR3 covers 16 residues. CDR1 and CDR2 from the germline V gene are SGHAT and FQNNGV. Here the CDR3 reads CASSTRDRGRGSPLHF. DNA of the CDR3: TGTGCCAGCAGCACGAGGGACAGGGGAAGAGGTTCACCCCTCCACTTT.